This TCR beta chain was sequenced for a study of Graves' ophthalmopathy and Graves' hyperthyroidism. The V gene lost 4 bases and the J gene lost 4 bases, with 10 bases spanning the gap. The germline V gene encodes CDR1 SEHNR and CDR2 FQNEAQ (reference sequence). CDR3 length equals 13 residues. Study-wide findings and caveats: Distinction of ophthalmopathy from stable hyperthyroidism by a 13-signature model reached approximately 88% sensitivity and roughly 81% specificity.

Certain patients were not enrolled. These were patients with other autoimmune diseases, uncontrolled infections, pregnancy or lactation. The authors amplified TCR beta CDR3 regions from RNA transcripts. A first-round RT-PCR used HTBI primers, followed by a second-round multiplex PCR. TCRdb independently ran MiXCR on the multiplex PCR reads; one entry per CDR3 protein. The repertoire holds over 200,000 distinct CDR3 sequences, with roughly 27% as singletons. Ten or more counts support this clonotype. Its antigen is not known. The origin of this receptor is a man aged 50 to 60 with Graves' ophthalmopathy. This chain links TRBV7-9 with TRBJ2-5, with a tentative D call TRBD1 (5 bases). Source material: peripheral blood. CDR3 region: CASSSTQGETQYF. The CDR3 coding sequence is TGTGCCAGCAGCTCCACCCAGGGAGAGACCCAGTACTTC.